This passage covers 9 T cell receptor beta chains from one sample sequenced in a study of T cells in Graves' hyperthyroidism and ophthalmopathy. RNA transcripts provided the source from which TCR beta CDR3 regions were amplified. The HTBI primer set was used in a first-round RT-PCR of the TCR CDR3. TCRdb itself ran the multiplex PCR reads through MiXCR, one entry per CDR3 protein. Among some 510,000 distinct CDR3 sequences, more than 20% were seen once, and the ten largest hold about a quarter. Material for sequencing was blood. Source of these receptors: a man between 18 and 29 years old with Graves' hyperthyroidism.

This clonotype came up a few times. The J gene is TRBJ2-7, the V gene TRBV2; no reliable D call. This CDR3 comprises 14 residues. Trimming left V 10 bases short and J 2 bases short, with 18 bases between. Germline lookup yields CDR1 SNHLY and CDR2 FYNNEI. CDR3 residues: CAKGSPAETYEQYF. The CDR3 nucleotides read TGTGCCAAGGGAAGTCCCGCCGAGACCTACGAGCAGTACTTC.

In its sample, this clonotype was seen many times. V is TRBV29-1 and J is TRBJ2-7; 7 positions match TRBD2. This CDR3 contains 12 residues. The V gene end was trimmed by 4 bases and the J gene end by 5 bases; junction bases not matched to a gene: 5. The germline V gene encodes CDR1 SQVTM and CDR2 ANQGSEA. CDR3 sequence reads: CSVGVGGNEQYF. CDR3 sequence (DNA): TGCAGCGTTGGGGTGGGGGGGAACGAGCAGTACTTC.

At least ten counts were recorded for this clonotype. The chain employs TRBV19 and TRBJ2-2; either TRBD1 or TRBD2 may supply D (6 bases each). Trimming removed 5 bases at V and 8 bases at J, with 27 bases between. The CDR3 length is 18 residues. CDR1 is LNHDA, CDR2 SQIVND, per germline (reference sequence). Here the CDR3 reads CASSVLPAGHRFLGELFF. CDR3 in DNA: TGTGCCAGTAGTGTCCTTCCGGCGGGACACCGGTTTTTAGGGGAGCTGTTTTTT.

The table lists this clonotype with many counts. The rearrangement joins TRBV3-1 to TRBJ1-5; D remains ambiguous. V was trimmed by 1 base and J by 3 bases, leaving 7 bases between them. CDR1 is LGHDT, CDR2 YNNKEL, per germline (reference sequence). The length of the CDR3 is 14 residues. This chain's CDR3 is CASSQGAANQPQHF. For the CDR3, the DNA is TGTGCCAGCAGCCAAGGGGCAGCCAATCAGCCCCAGCATTTT.

This clonotype occurred a few times. The rearrangement links TRBV6-1 to TRBJ2-2; D is unresolved. CDR3 size: 13 residues. In germline, CDR1 is MNHNS, CDR2 SASEGT. Deletions cut 7 bases from V and 6 bases from J, with 12 bases between. The CDR3 loop reads CASTPSRPGELFF. CDR3 coding DNA: TGTGCCAGCACGCCCAGTAGGCCCGGGGAGCTGTTTTTT.

This clonotype was counted at least ten times. The chain has TRBV11-2 and TRBJ1-1; D gene uncertain. The ends were cut back, 5 bases at V and 4 bases at J, with 20 bases in the middle. CDR1 is SGHAT, CDR2 FQNNGV, per germline. The CDR3 has 16 amino acids. Written as DNA, the CDR3 is TGTGCCAGCAGCCAAGTAGGTTGGTACCGGGGCACTGAAGCTTTCTTT. Protein product: CASSQVGWYRGTEAFF.

This clonotype was found a few times. This chain joins TRBV6-1 and TRBJ1-1, with unresolved D. V lost 4 bases and J lost 6, with 12 bases in between. This CDR3 contains 13 residues. Germline lookup yields CDR1 MNHNS and CDR2 SASEGT. This CDR3 reads CASSVYSSSEAFF. CDR3 bases: TGTGCCAGCAGTGTATACAGTTCCTCTGAAGCTTTCTTT.

This clonotype has a count of ten or more. This chain connects TRBV10-2 to TRBJ2-7; the D gene is possibly TRBD1 (6 bases). V was shortened by 2 bases and J by 6 bases, with 17 bases between the two germline ends. The germline V gene encodes CDR1 WSHSY and CDR2 SAAADI. The CDR3 spans 15 residues. CDR3 loop: CASSETNRDFSEQYF. Written as DNA, the CDR3 is TGCGCCAGCAGTGAGACGAACAGGGATTTTAGCGAGCAGTACTTC.

The chain is built from TRBV28 and TRBJ1-1, with D possibly TRBD1 on 6 matching bases. Germline CDR1 and CDR2: MDHEN and SYDVKM. The length of the CDR3 is 15 residues. Trimming took off 4 bases at V and 0 bases at J, with 12 bases between the two ends. This CDR3 reads CASSSDGGMNTEAFF. The CDR3 DNA sequence: TGTGCCAGCAGTTCAGACGGGGGCATGAACACTGAAGCTTTCTTT.